The clone carrying this T cell receptor beta chain was detected many times. Fresh peripheral blood, around 9.3 ml of it, supplied the PBMCs. Using RNA transcripts as the source, TCR beta CDR3 regions were amplified. During a first-round RT-PCR of the TCR CDR3, the HTBI primer set was used. MiXCR was run by TCRdb on the multiplex PCR reads, yielding one entry per CDR3 protein. Among some 350,000 distinct CDR3 sequences listed, around 13% were seen once. This record belongs to a study of T cells in Graves' hyperthyroidism and ophthalmopathy. Turning to the study itself: Peripheral blood collection took place at initial diagnosis, before any treatment.

CDR3 length equals 14 residues. The germline V gene encodes CDR1 DFQATT and CDR2 SNEGSKA (reference sequence). V was trimmed by 3 bases and J by 5 bases, leaving 16 bases between them. Sequencing was done on a sample of blood. The clonotype was recovered from a woman aged 35 to 49 with Graves' ophthalmopathy. The gene calls are TRBV20-1 and TRBJ2-5; tentative D call: TRBD1 (6 bases). CDR3 in amino acids: CSASPPRGSETQYF. The DNA for the CDR3 is TGCAGTGCTAGCCCCCCAAGGGGGTCGGAGACCCAGTACTTC.